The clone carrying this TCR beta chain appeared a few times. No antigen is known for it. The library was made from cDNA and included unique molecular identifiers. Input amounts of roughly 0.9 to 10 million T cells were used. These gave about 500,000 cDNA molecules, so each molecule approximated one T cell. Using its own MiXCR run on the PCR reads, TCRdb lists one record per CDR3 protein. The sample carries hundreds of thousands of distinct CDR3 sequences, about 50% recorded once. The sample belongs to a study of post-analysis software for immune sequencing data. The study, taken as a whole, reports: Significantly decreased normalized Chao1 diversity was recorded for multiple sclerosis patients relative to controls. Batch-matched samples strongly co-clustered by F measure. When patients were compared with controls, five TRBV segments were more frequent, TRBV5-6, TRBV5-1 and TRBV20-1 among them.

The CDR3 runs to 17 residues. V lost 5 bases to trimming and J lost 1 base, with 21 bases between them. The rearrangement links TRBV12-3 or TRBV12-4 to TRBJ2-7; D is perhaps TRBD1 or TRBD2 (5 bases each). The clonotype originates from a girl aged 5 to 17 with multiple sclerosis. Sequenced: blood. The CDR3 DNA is TGTGCCAGCAGTCCGCGGCTACGGGGACCACAATCCTACGAGCAGTACTTC. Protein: CASSPRLRGPQSYEQYF.